The present T cell receptor (beta chain) was sequenced within a study of blood T cell repertoires in COVID-19. Per the original data handling: The assay estimated nucleated cells by amplifying reference gene primers. The repertoire was sequenced with immunoSEQ multiplex PCR; TCRdb's copy has only in-frame clones and lacks some. The V and J calls and clone size come from that table; D and trimming were worked out from the DNA. The profile shows about 190,000 clones, around 80% of them singletons. Germline values: CDR1 LGHNT, CDR2 FRNRAP. V lost 5 bases to trimming and J lost 0 bases, with 17 bases between them. This CDR3 contains 18 residues.

The source is a man younger than 40 with active or convalescent COVID-19. V and J are TRBV12-5 and TRBJ2-6, with TRBD2 as a possible D gene (6 bases). The material sequenced was peripheral blood. The CDR3 region is CASGPGVGGDSGANVLTF. In nucleotides, the CDR3 is TGTGCTAGTGGTCCGGGAGTGGGAGGCGACTCTGGGGCCAACGTCCTGACTTTC. Supplemented by reference TRBV12-5 and TRBJ2-6, the full variable domain reads DARVTQTPRHKVTEMGQEVTMRCQPILGHNTVFWYRQTMMQGLELLAYFRNRAPLDDSGMPKDRFSAEMPDATLATLKIQPSEPRDSAVYFCASGPGVGGDSGANVLTFGAGSRLTVL.